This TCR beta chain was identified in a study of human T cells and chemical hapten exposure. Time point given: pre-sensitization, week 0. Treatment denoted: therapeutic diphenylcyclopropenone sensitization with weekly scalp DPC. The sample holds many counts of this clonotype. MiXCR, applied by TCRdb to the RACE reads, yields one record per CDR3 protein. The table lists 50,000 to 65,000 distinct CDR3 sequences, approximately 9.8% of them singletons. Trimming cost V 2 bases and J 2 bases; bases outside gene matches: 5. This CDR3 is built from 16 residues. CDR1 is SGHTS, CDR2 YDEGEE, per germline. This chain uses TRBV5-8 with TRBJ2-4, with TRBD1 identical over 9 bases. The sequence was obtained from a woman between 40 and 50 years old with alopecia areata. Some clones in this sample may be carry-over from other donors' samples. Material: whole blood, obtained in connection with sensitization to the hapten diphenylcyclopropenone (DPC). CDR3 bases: TGTGCCAGCAGCTTCCGGGACAGGGTATCCAAAAACATTCAGTACTTC. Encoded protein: CASSFRDRVSKNIQYF.